The rows below give T cell receptor beta chains drawn from one sample of a study of blood T cell repertoires in COVID-19. The repertoire was sequenced with immunoSEQ multiplex PCR; TCRdb's copy has only in-frame clones and lacks some. Found here are 180,000 or so clones, around 85% of them singletons; the top ten hold more than 8%. The source material was peripheral blood. The source is an elderly woman with acute or convalescent COVID-19. The CDR3 runs from the conserved cysteine through the conserved F or W. The D gene is left open where the match is weak. Clone size is given for some rows only: seen once, a few or many times, or a class if the clone is expanded.

D gene	clone size	J gene	V gene	CDR3 protein	CDR3 DNA
TRBD1	NA	TRBJ1-4	TRBV27	CASSFGTGGAGEKLFF	TGTGCCAGCAGTTTCGGGACAGGGGGCGCGGGGGAAAAACTGTTTTTT
TRBD2	NA	TRBJ2-1	TRBV4-1	CASSRLTSGRASDEQFF	TGCGCCAGCAGCCGACTTACTAGCGGGAGGGCCTCTGATGAGCAGTTCTTC
NA	NA	TRBJ2-1	TRBV29-1	CSVESGEKQFF	TGCAGCGTTGAATCAGGGGAAAAGCAGTTCTTC
NA	NA	TRBJ1-5	TRBV7-2	CASRSVGALNQPQHF	TGTGCCAGCAGATCAGTGGGGGCCCTCAATCAGCCCCAGCATTTT
NA	once	TRBJ1-2	TRBV9	CASSARALGGYGYTF	TGTGCCAGCAGCGCCCGGGCGTTGGGGGGCTATGGCTACACCTTC
NA	NA	TRBJ2-3	TRBV7-3	CASSLTLLGTDTQYF	TGTGCCAGCAGCTTAACCTTACTCGGCACAGATACGCAGTATTTT
NA	NA	TRBJ1-5	TRBV19	CASSIDLLNRERGQPQHF	TGTGCCAGTAGTATAGATCTATTGAACAGGGAGAGGGGTCAGCCCCAGCATTTT
TRBD1	NA	TRBJ1-2	TRBV29-1	CSVERTGRNYGYTF	TGCAGCGTTGAAAGGACAGGGAGAAACTATGGCTACACCTTC
TRBD1	few	TRBJ1-3	TRBV6-5	CASSTGQEGNTIYF	TGTGCCAGCAGTACCGGACAGGAAGGAAACACCATATATTTT
TRBD2	NA	TRBJ2-1	TRBV18	CASSPPGLAGGNEQFF	TGTGCCAGCTCACCGCCGGGACTAGCGGGGGGTAATGAGCAGTTCTTC
NA	few	TRBJ1-2	TRBV30	CAWRLPGRAYGYTF	TGTGCCTGGAGATTACCCGGCAGGGCGTATGGCTACACCTTC
TRBD1	NA	TRBJ2-7	TRBV7-2	CASSPGTGPREQYF	TGTGCCAGCAGCCCTGGGACAGGACCCCGCGAGCAGTACTTC
TRBD1	few	TRBJ2-7	TRBV18	CASSPPGQGYEQYF	TGTGCCAGCTCACCACCGGGACAGGGATACGAGCAGTACTTC
TRBD2	NA	TRBJ2-1	TRBV11-2	CASSFRRGGVDEQFF	TGTGCCAGCAGCTTTAGGCGGGGGGGGGTAGATGAGCAGTTCTTC
NA	NA	TRBJ1-6	TRBV27	CASSHPGLLSPLHF	TGTGCCAGCAGTCACCCGGGACTTCTCTCACCCCTCCACTTT
TRBD1	NA	TRBJ2-7	TRBV7-9	CASSQTGGSYEQYF	TGTGCCAGCAGCCAGACAGGGGGATCCTACGAGCAGTACTTC
TRBD1	NA	TRBJ1-2	TRBV9	CASSVGDSLNYGYTF	TGTGCCAGCAGCGTAGGGGACAGCCTTAACTATGGCTACACCTTC
NA	once	TRBJ1-5	TRBV30	CAWSIQGVDNQPQHF	TGTGCCTGGAGCATACAGGGTGTAGACAATCAGCCCCAGCATTTT
NA	NA	TRBJ1-1	TRBV6-6	CASSYGRAGTEAFF	TGTGCCAGCAGTTACGGGCGGGCTGGCACTGAAGCTTTCTTT
NA	NA	TRBJ1-4	TRBV6-5	CASSYSGGRHEKLFF	TGTGCCAGCAGTTACTCGGGGGGGCGGCATGAAAAACTGTTTTTT
NA	NA	TRBJ1-3	TRBV7-2	CASSLNGGGYSGNTIYF	TGTGCCAGCAGCTTAAATGGGGGGGGGTACTCTGGAAACACCATATATTTT
TRBD1	NA	TRBJ2-7	TRBV28	CASSSMTGGSYEQYF	TGTGCCAGCAGTTCCATGACAGGGGGCTCCTACGAGCAGTACTTC
TRBD2	few	TRBJ2-3	TRBV19	CASSLGLASSTDTQYF	TGTGCCAGTAGTCTCGGACTAGCGTCTAGCACAGATACGCAGTATTTT
TRBD1	NA	TRBJ2-7	TRBV11-1	CASSLVQQGSEQYF	TGTGCCAGCAGCTTAGTCCAACAGGGGAGCGAGCAGTACTTC
TRBD1	NA	TRBJ1-2	TRBV5-1	CASSPPLGQGNGYTF	TGCGCCAGCAGCCCCCCTTTGGGACAGGGAAATGGCTACACCTTC
TRBD1	NA	TRBJ1-2	TRBV7-3	CASSSDRGYGYTF	TGTGCCAGCAGCTCCGACAGGGGGTATGGCTACACCTTC
NA	few	TRBJ2-7	TRBV12-5	CASGLVSYEQYF	TGTGCTAGTGGTTTGGTCAGCTACGAGCAGTACTTC
NA	NA	TRBJ2-1	TRBV5-1	CASSLDRSYNEQFF	TGCGCCAGCAGCTTGGATCGGTCGTACAATGAGCAGTTCTTC